The present T cell receptor (beta chain) was sequenced within a study of T cell repertoires in cytomegalovirus infection. In the study overall: Both a matching HLA type and CMV infection were indicated by public TCR beta signatures.

Germline V gives CDR1 MNHNY, CDR2 SVGAGI (reference sequence). The CDR3 extends over 13 amino acids. V lost 2 bases and J lost 2; bases outside the gene matches: 0. The study, taken as a whole, reports: Frequencies of public TCR beta families were cumulated, and this identified carriers of CMV plus the relevant HLA. Clonotypes of TCR beta that were HLA-C-restricted and CMV-specific dominated the ex vivo response.

TCRdb redid the calling of the reads with MiXCR, one entry per CDR3 protein. The repertoire holds 500,000 to 600,000 distinct CDR3 sequences, approximately 15% seen once, with 20% to 30% in the top ten. This clonotype has ten or more counts. Its antigen is undetermined. The receptor was isolated from a human donor in good health (CMV status not recorded). Some clones in this sample may be carry-over from other donors' samples. The gene calls are TRBV6-6 and TRBJ2-7, with 7 bases fitting TRBD1. Sequenced sample: CD8+ T cells from PBMCs. As DNA, the CDR3 is TGTGCCAGCAGTTACGACAGGGCCTACGAGCAGTACTTC. Its protein product is CASSYDRAYEQYF.